Below are 2 T cell receptor beta chains sequenced from a single sample in a study of shared clonotypes between healthy human individuals. Assay: immunoSEQ multiplex PCR; the TCRdb copy retains only in-frame clones and omits some. Of over 75,000 clones in the sample, 60% to 70% were seen once. Sequencing used memory CD8+ T cells sorted from blood. Documented subset: CD45RO+ cells pooled with CCR7-negative TemRA cells. These receptor sequences come from a man aged 25 to 40 in good health.

The chain combines TRBV11-2 with TRBJ2-1, with a weak D call TRBD2 (5 bases). The CDR3 runs 15 residues. CDR1 is SGHAT and CDR2 is FQNNGV in the germline V gene. Trimming left V 5 bases short and J 6 bases short, with 17 bases between. The CDR3 is CASSPPSKISNEQFF. The DNA for the CDR3 is TGTGCCAGCAGCCCCCCTAGCAAAATATCCAATGAGCAGTTCTTC. The full variable domain, in which reference TRBV11-2 and TRBJ2-1 provide the parts outside the CDR3, is EAGVAQSPRYKIIEKRQSVAFWCNPISGHATLYWYQQILGQGPKLLIQFQNNGVVDDSQLPKDRFSAERLKGVDSTLKIQPAKLEDSAVYLCASSPPSKISNEQFFGPGTRLTVL.

The chain recombines TRBV7-8 with TRBJ1-2, with D perhaps matching TRBD1 (6 bases). Trimming removed 1 base from V and 4 bases from J, with 10 bases in between. This CDR3 is built from 14 residues. The germline gives CDR1 SGHVS, CDR2 FQNEAQ. As DNA, the CDR3 is TGTGCCAGCAGCTTAGGCCAGGGGCTCTATGGCTACACCTTC. The encoded protein is CASSLGQGLYGYTF. The complete variable domain, with remaining parts taken from reference TRBV7-8 and TRBJ1-2, reads GAGVSQSPRYKVAKRGQDVALRCDPISGHVSLFWYQQALGQGPEFLTYFQNEAQLDKSGLPSDRFFAERPEGSVSTLKIQRTQQEDSAVYLCASSLGQGLYGYTFGSGTRLTVV.